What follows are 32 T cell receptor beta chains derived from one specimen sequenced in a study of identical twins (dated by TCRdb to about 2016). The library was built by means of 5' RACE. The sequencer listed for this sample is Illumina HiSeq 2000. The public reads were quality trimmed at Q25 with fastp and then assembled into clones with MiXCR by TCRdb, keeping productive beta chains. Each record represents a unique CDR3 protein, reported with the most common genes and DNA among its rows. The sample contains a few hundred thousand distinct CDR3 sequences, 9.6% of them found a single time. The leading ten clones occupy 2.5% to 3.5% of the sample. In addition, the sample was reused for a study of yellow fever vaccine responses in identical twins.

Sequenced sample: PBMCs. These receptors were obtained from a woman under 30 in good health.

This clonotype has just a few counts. In DNA, the CDR3 is TGTGCCAGCAGCTTAGGAGTGGGCGGGACCTCTGGGGCCAACGTCCTGACTTTC. Its translation is CASSLGVGGTSGANVLTF. The chain combines TRBV7-8 with TRBJ2-6; weak D call: TRBD2 (6 bases). Looked up from germline, CDR1 is SGHVS and CDR2 is FQNEAQ. This CDR3 is 18 amino acids long. Trimming cost V 1 base and J 0 bases, with 13 bases left between them. Filled out from reference TRBV7-8 and TRBJ2-6, the complete variable domain reads GAGVSQSPRYKVAKRGQDVALRCDPISGHVSLFWYQQALGQGPEFLTYFQNEAQLDKSGLPSDRFFAERPEGSVSTLKIQRTQQEDSAVYLCASSLGVGGTSGANVLTFGAGSRLTVL.

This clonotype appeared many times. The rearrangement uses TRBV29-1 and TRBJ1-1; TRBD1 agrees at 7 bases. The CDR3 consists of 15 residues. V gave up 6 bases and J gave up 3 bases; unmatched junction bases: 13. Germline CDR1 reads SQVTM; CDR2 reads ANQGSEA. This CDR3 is CSVRTHDREDTEAFF. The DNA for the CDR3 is TGCAGCGTCCGAACCCACGACAGGGAAGACACTGAAGCTTTCTTT.

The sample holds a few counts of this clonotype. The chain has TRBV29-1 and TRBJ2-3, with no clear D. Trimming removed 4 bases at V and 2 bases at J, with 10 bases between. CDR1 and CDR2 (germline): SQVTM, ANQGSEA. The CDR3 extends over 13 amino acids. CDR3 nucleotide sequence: TGCAGCGTTGTTCGCCCCTCCACAGATACGCAGTATTTT. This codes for CSVVRPSTDTQYF.

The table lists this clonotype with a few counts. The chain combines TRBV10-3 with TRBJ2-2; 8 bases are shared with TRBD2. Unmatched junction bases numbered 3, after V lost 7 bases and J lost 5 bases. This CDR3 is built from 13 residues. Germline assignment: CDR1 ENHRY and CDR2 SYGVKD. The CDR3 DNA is TGTGCCATCACGGCGGGAGGTACCGGGGAGCTGTTTTTT. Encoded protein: CAITAGGTGELFF.

The CDR3 nucleotides are TGTGCCAGCTCGCCCGGGCCCCTAAGGGGAGAGACCCAGTACTTC. Translating it yields CASSPGPLRGETQYF. V gene TRBV18 combines with J gene TRBJ2-5; a weak D match, TRBD1 (5 bases). This CDR3 spans 15 amino acids. Between the trimmed V and J ends, which lost 6 bases and 4 bases, there was a span of 18 bases. The germline V gene encodes CDR1 KGHSH and CDR2 LQKENI.

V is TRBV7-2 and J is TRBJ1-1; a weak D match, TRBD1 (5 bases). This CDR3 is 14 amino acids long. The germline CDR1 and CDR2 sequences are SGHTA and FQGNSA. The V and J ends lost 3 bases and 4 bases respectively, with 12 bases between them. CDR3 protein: CASSLRGGTTEAFF. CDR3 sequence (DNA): TGTGCCAGCAGCTTGAGGGGAGGGACCACTGAAGCTTTCTTT.

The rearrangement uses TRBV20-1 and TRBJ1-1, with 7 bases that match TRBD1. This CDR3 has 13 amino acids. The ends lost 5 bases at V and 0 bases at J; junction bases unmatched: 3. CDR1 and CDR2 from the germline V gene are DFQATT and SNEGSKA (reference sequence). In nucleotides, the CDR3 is TGCAGTGCTCAGGACAGGATGAACACTGAAGCTTTCTTT. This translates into CSAQDRMNTEAFF.

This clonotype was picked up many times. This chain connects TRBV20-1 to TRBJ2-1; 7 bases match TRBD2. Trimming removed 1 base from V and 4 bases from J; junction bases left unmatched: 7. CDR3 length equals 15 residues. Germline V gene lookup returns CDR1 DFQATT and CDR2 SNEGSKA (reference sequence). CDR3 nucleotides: TGCAGTGCTAGAGGCCTGGGACTAAGTTACAATGAGCAGTTCTTC. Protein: CSARGLGLSYNEQFF.

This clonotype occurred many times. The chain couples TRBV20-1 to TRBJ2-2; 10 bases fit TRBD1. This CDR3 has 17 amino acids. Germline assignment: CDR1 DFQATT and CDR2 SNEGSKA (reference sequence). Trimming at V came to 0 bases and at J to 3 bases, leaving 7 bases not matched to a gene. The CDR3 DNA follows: TGCAGTGCTAGAGATCATGGGACAGGGGACTACACCGGGGAGCTGTTTTTT. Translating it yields CSARDHGTGDYTGELFF.

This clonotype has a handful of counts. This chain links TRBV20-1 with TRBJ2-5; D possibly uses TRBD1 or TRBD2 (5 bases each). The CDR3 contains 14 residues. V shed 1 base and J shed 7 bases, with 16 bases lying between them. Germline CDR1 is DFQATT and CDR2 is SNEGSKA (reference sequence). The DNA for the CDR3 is TGCAGTGCTAGAGCCTCGGGGCTCGGCTTGACCCAGTACTTC. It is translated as CSARASGLGLTQYF.

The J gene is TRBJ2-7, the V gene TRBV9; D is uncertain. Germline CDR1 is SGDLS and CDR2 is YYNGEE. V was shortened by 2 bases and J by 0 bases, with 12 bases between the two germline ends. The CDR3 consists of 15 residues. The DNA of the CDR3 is TGTGCCAGCAGCGTTGAAATTAATCCCTCCTACGAGCAGTACTTC. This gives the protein CASSVEINPSYEQYF. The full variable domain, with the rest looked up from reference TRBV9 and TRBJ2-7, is DSGVTQTPKHLITATGQRVTLRCSPRSGDLSVYWYQQSLDQGLQFLIQYYNGEERAKGNILERFSAQQFPDLHSELNLSSLELGDSALYFCASSVEINPSYEQYFGPGTRLTVT.

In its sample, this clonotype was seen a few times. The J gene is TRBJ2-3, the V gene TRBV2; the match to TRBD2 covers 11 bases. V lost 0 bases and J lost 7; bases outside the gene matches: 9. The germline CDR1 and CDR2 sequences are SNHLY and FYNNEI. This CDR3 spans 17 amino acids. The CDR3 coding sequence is TGTGCCAGCAGTGAAGCGATGTTAGCGGGGGGGCCGTATACGCAGTATTTT. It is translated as CASSEAMLAGGPYTQYF.

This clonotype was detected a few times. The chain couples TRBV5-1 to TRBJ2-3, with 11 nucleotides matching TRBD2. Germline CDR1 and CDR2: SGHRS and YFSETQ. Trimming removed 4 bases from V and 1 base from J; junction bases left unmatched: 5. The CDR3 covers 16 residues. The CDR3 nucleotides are TGCGCCAGCAGCCGTAGGACTAGCGGGCGCACAGATACGCAGTATTTT. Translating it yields CASSRRTSGRTDTQYF.

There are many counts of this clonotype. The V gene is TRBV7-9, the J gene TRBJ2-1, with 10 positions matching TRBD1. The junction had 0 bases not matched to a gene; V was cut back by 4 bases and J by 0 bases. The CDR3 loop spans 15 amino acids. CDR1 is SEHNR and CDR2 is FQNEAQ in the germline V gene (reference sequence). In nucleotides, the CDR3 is TGTGCCAGCAGCTGGACAGGGGGCTCCTACAATGAGCAGTTCTTC. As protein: CASSWTGGSYNEQFF.

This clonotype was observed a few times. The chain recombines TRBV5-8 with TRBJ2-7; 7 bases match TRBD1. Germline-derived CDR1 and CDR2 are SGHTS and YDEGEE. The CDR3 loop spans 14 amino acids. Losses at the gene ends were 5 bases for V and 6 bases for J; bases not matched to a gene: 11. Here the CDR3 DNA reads TGTGCCAGCAGAGCGACAGGGTTCTACTCCGAGCAGTACTTC. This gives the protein CASRATGFYSEQYF.

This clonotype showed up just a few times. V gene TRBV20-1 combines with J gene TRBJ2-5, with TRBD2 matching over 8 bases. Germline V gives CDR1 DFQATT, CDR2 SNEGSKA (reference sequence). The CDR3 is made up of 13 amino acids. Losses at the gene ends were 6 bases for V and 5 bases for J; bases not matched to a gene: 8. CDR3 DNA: TGCAGTGCGCCCGGGAGGGAGTATGAGACCCAGTACTTC. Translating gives CSAPGREYETQYF.

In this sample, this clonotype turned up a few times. CDR3 in amino acids: CASSTGFVNTEAFF. CDR3 coding DNA: TGTGCCAGTAGTACGGGCTTCGTGAACACTGAAGCTTTCTTT. This chain uses TRBV19 with TRBJ1-1, with no clear D. The V end lost 4 bases, the J end lost 0 bases, and 9 bases lay between the germline ends. In germline, CDR1 is LNHDA, CDR2 SQIVND (reference sequence). The CDR3 is made up of 14 amino acids.

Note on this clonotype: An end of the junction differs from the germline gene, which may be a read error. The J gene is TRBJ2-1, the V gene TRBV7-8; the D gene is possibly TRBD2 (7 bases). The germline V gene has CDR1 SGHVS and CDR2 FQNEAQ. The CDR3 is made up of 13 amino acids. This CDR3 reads CASSPHVTGGWLF. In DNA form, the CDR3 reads TGTGCCAGCAGCCCCCACGTTACGGGGGGCTGGCTCTTC.

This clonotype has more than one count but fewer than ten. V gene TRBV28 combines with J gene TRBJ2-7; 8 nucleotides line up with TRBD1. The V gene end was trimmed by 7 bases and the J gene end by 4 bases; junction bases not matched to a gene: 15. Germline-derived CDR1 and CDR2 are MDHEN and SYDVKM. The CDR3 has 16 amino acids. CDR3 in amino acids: CASIPFRRQGNYEQYF. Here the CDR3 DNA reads TGTGCCAGCATCCCCTTCCGCCGACAGGGGAATTACGAGCAGTACTTC. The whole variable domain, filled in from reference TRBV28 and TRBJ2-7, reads DVKVTQSSRYLVKRTGEKVFLECVQDMDHENMFWYRQDPGLGLRLIYFSYDVKMKEKGDIPEGYSVSREKKERFSLILESASTNQTSMYLCASIPFRRQGNYEQYFGPGTRLTVT.

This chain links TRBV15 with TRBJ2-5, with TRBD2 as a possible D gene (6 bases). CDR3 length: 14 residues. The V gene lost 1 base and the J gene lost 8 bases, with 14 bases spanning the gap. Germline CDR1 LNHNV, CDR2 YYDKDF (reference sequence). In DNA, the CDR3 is TGTGCCACCAGCAGAGCCCTCTGGAGGGAAACCCAGTACTTC. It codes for CATSRALWRETQYF.

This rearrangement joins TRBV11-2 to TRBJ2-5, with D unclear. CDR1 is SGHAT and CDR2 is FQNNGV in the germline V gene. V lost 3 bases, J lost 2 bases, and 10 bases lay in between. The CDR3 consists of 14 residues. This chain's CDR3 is CASSFGNAQETQYF. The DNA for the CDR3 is TGTGCCAGCAGCTTTGGGAACGCTCAAGAGACCCAGTACTTC.

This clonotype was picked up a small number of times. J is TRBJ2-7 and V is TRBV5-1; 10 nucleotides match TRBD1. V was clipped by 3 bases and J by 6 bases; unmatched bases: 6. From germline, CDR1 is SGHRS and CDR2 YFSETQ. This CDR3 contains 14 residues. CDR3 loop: CASSSGTGAVEQYF. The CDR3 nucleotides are TGCGCCAGCAGCTCCGGGACAGGGGCGGTCGAGCAGTACTTC.

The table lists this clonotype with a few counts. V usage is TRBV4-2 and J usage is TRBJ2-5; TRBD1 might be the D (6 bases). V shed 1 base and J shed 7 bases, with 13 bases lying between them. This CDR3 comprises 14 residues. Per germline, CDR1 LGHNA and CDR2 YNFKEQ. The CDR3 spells CASSQAGVIGTQYF. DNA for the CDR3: TGTGCCAGCAGCCAAGCAGGGGTTATTGGGACCCAGTACTTC.

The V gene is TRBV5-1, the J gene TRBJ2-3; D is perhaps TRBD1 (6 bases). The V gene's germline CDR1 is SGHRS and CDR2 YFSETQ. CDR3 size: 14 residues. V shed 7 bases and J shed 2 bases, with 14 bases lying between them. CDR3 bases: TGCGCCAGCGGGCCGGGACAAGACACAGATACGCAGTATTTT. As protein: CASGPGQDTDTQYF.

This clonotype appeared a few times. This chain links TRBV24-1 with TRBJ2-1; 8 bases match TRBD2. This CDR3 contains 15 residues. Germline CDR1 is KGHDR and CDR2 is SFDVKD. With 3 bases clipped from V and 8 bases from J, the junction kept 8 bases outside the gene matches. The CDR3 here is CATSDPPAGVDEQFF. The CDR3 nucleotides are TGTGCCACCAGTGATCCCCCAGCGGGGGTGGATGAGCAGTTCTTC.

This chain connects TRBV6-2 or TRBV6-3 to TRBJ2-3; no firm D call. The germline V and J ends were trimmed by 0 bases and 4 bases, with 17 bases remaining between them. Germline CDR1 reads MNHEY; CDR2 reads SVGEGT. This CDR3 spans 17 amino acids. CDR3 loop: CASSYSPGDANPDTQYF. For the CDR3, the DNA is TGTGCCAGCAGTTACTCGCCTGGCGACGCGAATCCAGATACGCAGTATTTT.

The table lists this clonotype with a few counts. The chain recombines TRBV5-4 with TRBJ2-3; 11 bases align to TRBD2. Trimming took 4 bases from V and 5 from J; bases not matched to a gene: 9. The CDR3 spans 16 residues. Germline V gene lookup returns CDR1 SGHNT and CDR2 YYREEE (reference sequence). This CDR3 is CASSLNSGRAEDTQYF. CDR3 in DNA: TGTGCCAGCAGCCTTAATAGCGGGAGGGCCGAAGATACGCAGTATTTT.

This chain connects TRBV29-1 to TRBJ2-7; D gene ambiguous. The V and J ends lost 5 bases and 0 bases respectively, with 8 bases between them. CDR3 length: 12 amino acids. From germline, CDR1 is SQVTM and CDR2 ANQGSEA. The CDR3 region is CSVSRYSYEQYF. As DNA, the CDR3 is TGCAGCGTTTCCAGATACTCCTACGAGCAGTACTTC.

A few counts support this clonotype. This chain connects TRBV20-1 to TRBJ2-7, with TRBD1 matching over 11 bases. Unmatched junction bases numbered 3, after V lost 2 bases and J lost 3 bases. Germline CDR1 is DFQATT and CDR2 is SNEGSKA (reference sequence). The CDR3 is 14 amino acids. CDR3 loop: CSARPGTGGYEQYF. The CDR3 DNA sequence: TGCAGTGCTAGACCCGGGACAGGGGGCTACGAGCAGTACTTC.

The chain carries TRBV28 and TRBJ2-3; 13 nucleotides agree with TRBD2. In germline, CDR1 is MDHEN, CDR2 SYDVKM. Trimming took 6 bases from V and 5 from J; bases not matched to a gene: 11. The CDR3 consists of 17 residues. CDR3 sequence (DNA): TGTGCCAGCAGCTTGACTAGCGGGAGGCCGGCGGTAGATACGCAGTATTTT. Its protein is CASSLTSGRPAVDTQYF.

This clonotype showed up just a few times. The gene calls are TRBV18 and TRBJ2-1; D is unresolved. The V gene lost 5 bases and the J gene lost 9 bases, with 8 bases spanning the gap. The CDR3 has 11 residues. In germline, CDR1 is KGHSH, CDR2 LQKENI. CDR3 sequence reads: CASSDAVEQFF. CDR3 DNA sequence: TGTGCCAGCTCAGATGCTGTTGAGCAGTTCTTC.

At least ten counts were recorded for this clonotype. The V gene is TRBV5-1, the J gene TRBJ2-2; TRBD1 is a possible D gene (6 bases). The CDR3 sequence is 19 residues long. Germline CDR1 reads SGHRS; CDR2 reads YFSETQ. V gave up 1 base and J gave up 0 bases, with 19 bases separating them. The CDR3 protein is CASSLKQVTGYANTGELFF. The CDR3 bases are TGCGCCAGCAGCTTGAAACAAGTGACAGGATACGCGAACACCGGGGAGCTGTTTTTT.